The present entry profiles one TCR beta chain with its context. The data are from a study of blood T cell repertoires in COVID-19. This CDR3 comprises 16 residues. Trimming removed 4 bases from V and 0 bases from J, with 14 bases in between. CDR1 is SGHRS, CDR2 YFSETQ, per germline. The method was immunoSEQ multiplex PCR; TCRdb's version includes in-frame clones alone and lacks a portion of them. The data show around 80,000 clones, about 90% seen once. The chain carries TRBV5-1 and TRBJ2-1, with a possible D match to TRBD2 (6 bases). Sequencing was performed on peripheral blood. The TCR was taken from a woman of 80 years or more with acute or convalescent COVID-19. For the CDR3, the DNA is TGCGCCAGCAGCCCTGGGCTAGCGTACTCCTACAATGAGCAGTTCTTC. Translating it yields CASSPGLAYSYNEQFF.